This T cell receptor (beta chain) is drawn from a study of cytomegalovirus exposure and HLA in healthy donors (TCRdb year 2017). Looking at the study overall: According to an earlier analysis of around 600 of the donors, 200 million or so T cells yielded some 120 million unique TCR beta sequences and approximately 300 Gb of sequence data. Approximately 300 gigabases of sequencing data and 70 million to 95 million unique TCR sequences made up an early release that covered under 750 HLA-typed donors. Of the approximately 400 genotyped donors, roughly 80% were placed in the genetic ancestry cluster associated with self-reported Caucasian donors. The aim of the study was to test whether cataloging public T cell receptors could identify signatures of past pathogen exposure. The study used immunosequencing to profile the T cell repertoires of approximately 640 subjects and linked those repertoires to cytomegalovirus serostatus. Besides the first cohort of 500 to 700 subjects, a separate validation cohort made up of roughly 120 different subjects was used. High-throughput TCR immunosequencing, statistical association of individual TCRs with disease status, and machine learning were combined to predict cytomegalovirus infection status. In a later analysis, previously published TCR beta repertoires from 500 to 750 donors were re-analyzed and high-resolution HLA genotyping was added so that TCR occurrence patterns could be studied. Rather than drawing on any new phenotypic data, the later analysis identified candidate immune exposures from TCR beta sequences and the way those sequences occurred across donors. To decide whether each TCR beta V gene segment behaved as functional or pseudogenic, an earlier analysis of some 600 of the donors relied on high-throughput TCR beta sequencing. Donor age, sex, ethnicity and CMV serostatus were collected together with the repertoire data. A later genetic analysis used genome-wide SNP genotypes for about three fifths of the 666 donors, treating that subset as a discovery cohort. All discovery cohort repertoires had been generated using a single sequencing platform. Class I and class II HLA loci were covered by the typing at four-digit resolution. Typing coverage differed by locus: A, B, C, DRB1 and DQB1 were typed in roughly 620-630 donors, DQA1 in 522, DPA1 in 600 to 610, and DPB1 in just under 490. About five DR-DQ haplotypes were handled as single units for association and clustering because linkage in the cohort was strong. On average, roughly 240,000 unique TCR beta nucleotide sequences were sequenced per donor among some 420 genotyped donors of the cohort, with roughly a sixth of those sequences being non-productive.

With respect to this clone: This receptor's antigen is unknown.

Library preparation was by the immunoSEQ multiplex PCR assay. The multiplex PCR relied on a mix of 60 forward primers for TCR Vbeta segments and 13 reverse primers for TCR Jbeta segments. The CDR3 region of rearranged TCR beta genes was amplified from genomic DNA by a multiplex PCR assay. Amplified TCR beta libraries were sequenced as 87-base-pair reads on the Illumina HiSeq System. The original methods were these. Across the roughly 600 repertoires, a later analysis counted roughly 84 million unique TCR beta chains, about 10 million of which were shared by at least two donors. Raw reads were error-corrected and collapsed into unique sequences by a nearest-neighbor algorithm in which closely related sequences were merged to remove PCR and sequencing errors. To assign V, D and J gene segments, CDR3 sequences were aligned to IMGT reference sequences. For a sequence to be retained, a match of at least six nucleotides was required to both a V gene segment and a J gene segment. A rearrangement was called productive if the CDR3 had no stop codons and remained in frame with V and J, and every other rearrangement was called non-productive. CDR3 was defined according to IMGT convention as the region running from the second conserved V-encoded cysteine to the conserved J-encoded phenylalanine. In an earlier analysis of roughly 610 of the donors, sequences lacking an unambiguous match to a single V gene segment were excluded. In an earlier analysis of approximately 590 of the donors, V segments were called functional above 56.7% productive rearrangements and were called segregating when the between-donor standard deviation exceeded 5%. A statistical classification framework was developed to diagnose cytomegalovirus status using the catalog of TCR beta chain sequences. A later analysis assigned V and J genes by comparing TCR nucleotide sequences with IMGT/GENE-DB human TR gene sequences. The TCRdist pipeline was used in a later analysis to assign CDR3 sequences and most-parsimonious VDJ recombination scenarios. In a later analysis, each TCR beta chain was defined by its CDR3 amino acid sequence together with its V-gene family, and reads lacking a unique V-gene family were excluded. As a way to deal with suspected cross-contamination and a sequencing artifact, a later analysis dropped approximately 590 nucleotide sequences that were highly shared and had low generation probability. In a later analysis, a clonal expansion index for each public chain was calculated from normalized within-repertoire ranks of inferred template counts. In a later analysis, generation probabilities were computed using a VDJ recombination model fitted to out-of-frame rearrangements, and the results were checked against IGoR. Hypergeometric tests were used in a later analysis to score TCR-TCR, TCR-HLA and TCR-CMV co-occurrence, with a repertoire-size bias correction applied to the TCR pairs. A later analysis estimated false discovery rates by permuting HLA or CMV assignments 20 times. A later analysis grouped co-occurring TCRs with DBSCAN, adding TCRdist sequence similarity when clustering within HLA-allele-positive subsets. Repertoires with fewer than 30,000 or more than 120,000 public chains, plus five repertoires with anomalous nucleotide sharing, were excluded from co-occurrence clustering. The source is immuneACCESS, and TCRdb retained only in-frame sequences with V and J called. Part of the clones is not carried over; for the studies checked, unresolved V genes explain less than half of this, and the remainder is unexplained. D and trimming were read from the DNA, whereas the V and J calls and clone size are those reported in that table. The sample's own table lists 35,000 or so clones. In total, the top ten clones hold about 9.2% of the sample.

What the authors observed across the whole study: In an earlier analysis of some 540 of the donors, most TCR beta V segments appeared in productive rearrangements about 87% or about 30% of the time, broadly matching IMGT annotations. A further reported finding was that TCR beta sequences accurately predicted the HLA-A and HLA-B alleles for most subjects in the first cohort. Most CMV-associated TCR beta chains appeared to be HLA-restricted in a later analysis, and the HLA associations seemed to be driven largely by CMV exposure. According to a later analysis, TCR association rates differed among HLA loci, with DRB1 alleles showing the most associated TCRs and HLA-C alleles showing the fewest. The study listed over 150 TCR beta chains as associated with cytomegalovirus. Some IMGT-functional V segments, including TRBV6-2 and TRBV6-3, could not be distinguished by the 87-base-pair reads and were therefore excluded. Correlated functional status among segregating V segments might be attributable to linkage disequilibrium, but an unknown experimental factor could not be ruled out. A few of the identified cytomegalovirus-associated TCR beta chains were confirmed in vitro to be specific for cytomegalovirus antigens. The sequencing pipeline was judged likely to have produced a cluster of highly shared sequence variants as a technical artifact. HLA typing was unavailable for some donors at each locus, so association tests used only the typed subset. When HLA alleles, especially DR and DQ, strongly co-occurred, TCR associations were difficult to assign to individual alleles. Immune exposure information for the cohort was limited to CMV serostatus. The authors suggested that the approach could potentially be extended to other disease states and immunological phenotypes. Cytomegalovirus status was reported to be diagnosed by the classifier with high specificity and sensitivity in both the original and validation cohorts. According to a later analysis, parvovirus B19, influenza, CMV and Epstein-Barr virus appeared linked to several top co-occurrence clusters. Only TCR beta chains were sequenced in this cohort, and the absence of alpha or paired-chain data limited detectable features. While some public TCRs were present in many individuals, most TCR sequences turned up only very rarely across donors. Sequencing depth was assumed to be roughly uniform across donors in the presence/absence analyses, though that assumption may not hold. Compared with equally common non-associated chains, HLA-associated TCR beta chains in a later analysis were more clonally expanded and had lower generation probabilities. V-gene and J-gene trimming of TCR beta chains was associated with a missense DCLRE1C variant in a later genetic analysis, and the association was replicated in an independent cohort. At a false discovery rate of 0.05, a later analysis linked around 15,000 TCR beta sequences to specific HLA alleles. Because counts were too low, 15 or so rarely observed V segments, including chromosome 9 orphons, were excluded from the earlier analysis of some 590 of the donors. A later genetic analysis reported fewer N-insertions in productive TCRs among donors in an Asian-associated ancestry cluster than the approximately 670-donor mean.

The cohort comprised 710 or so healthy bone marrow donors. At the time of sampling, every cohort member was nominally healthy, though immune exposures that went unrecorded were likely present. The donor was CMV seropositive and belonged to the group of 250 to 300 seropositive cohort members. A peripheral blood sample was collected from each donor, and TCR beta sequencing was performed on peripheral blood mononuclear cells. Genomic DNA extraction from the blood cell samples was performed with the Qiagen DNeasy Blood Extraction Kit. V is cut by 5 bases and J by 4 bases, and the space between the germline ends is 10 bases. CDR1 and CDR2, looked up from the germline V gene, are SGHTA and FQGTGA. The CDR3 starts with the cysteine, ends with the phenylalanine, and has 13 residues. Of the read, only the CDR3 DNA is kept; its 39 bases are in frame from base 1.

Input material: PBMCs. The rearranged segments are TRBV7-3 and TRBJ2-3; TRBD1 is a possible D gene, resting on 6 matching bases. The clonotype was recovered from a man between 35 and 55 years old in good health and CMV-seropositive. The CDR3 loop reads CASSTQGSDTQYF. The nucleotides read TGTGCCAGCAGCACCCAGGGGTCAGATACGCAGTATTTT.